This T cell receptor (beta chain) stems from a study of graft-versus-host responses after intestinal transplantation. Study-wide findings and caveats: GvH clones were found in recipient marrow; some appeared first in ileum or blood.

Looked up from germline, CDR1 is SEHNR and CDR2 is FQNEAQ (reference sequence). With V trimmed by 4 bases and J by 7 bases, 5 bases remained unmatched. The CDR3 has 13 amino acids. Produced via immunoSEQ multiplex PCR; TCRdb's table is partial and in-frame only. The sample lists 150,000 or so clones; about nine tenths were seen once. This clone was detected only a few times. Its antigen remains unknown. The sample in question was unstimulated CD4+ T cells sorted from spleen or lymph node cells, obtained before intestinal transplant. This chain uses TRBV7-9 with TRBJ1-1, with 8 positions matching TRBD1. This clonotype was obtained from a human donor who received an intestinal transplant. CDR3 residues: CASSSTTGVEAFF. The DNA of the CDR3 is TGTGCCAGCAGCTCGACGACAGGGGTTGAAGCTTTCTTT.